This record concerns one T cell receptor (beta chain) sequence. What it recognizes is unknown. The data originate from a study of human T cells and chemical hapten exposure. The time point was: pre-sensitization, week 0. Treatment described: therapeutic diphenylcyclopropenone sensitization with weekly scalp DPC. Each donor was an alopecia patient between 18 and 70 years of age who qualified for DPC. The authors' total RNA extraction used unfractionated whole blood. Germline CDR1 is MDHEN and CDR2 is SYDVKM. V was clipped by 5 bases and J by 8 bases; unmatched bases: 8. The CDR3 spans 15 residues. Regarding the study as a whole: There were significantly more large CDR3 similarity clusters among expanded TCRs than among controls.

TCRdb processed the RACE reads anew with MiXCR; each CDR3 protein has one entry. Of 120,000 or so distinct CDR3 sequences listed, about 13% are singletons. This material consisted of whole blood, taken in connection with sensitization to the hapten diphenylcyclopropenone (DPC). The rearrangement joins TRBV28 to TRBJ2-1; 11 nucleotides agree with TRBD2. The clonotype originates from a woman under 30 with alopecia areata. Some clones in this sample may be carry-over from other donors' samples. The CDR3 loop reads CASSPWTSGSYEQFF. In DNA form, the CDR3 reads TGTGCCAGCAGTCCCTGGACTAGCGGGTCCTATGAGCAGTTCTTC.